What follows describes a single T cell receptor beta chain. Its target is not known. The same CDR3 also results from other DNA sequences found in this sample. Sequencing was performed with immunoSEQ multiplex PCR; in TCRdb, only in-frame clones are kept and a portion is missing. The data contain tens of thousands of clones, roughly 84% of them seen just once; the ten biggest clones take up roughly 3.2%. The entry originates in a study of early stage breast cancer tumors. Whole-study context: Samples were sequenced at 9 to 10-fold average coverage. Study-level results: Tumor and normal breast were distinguished via blood comparison in about 90% of the 16 patients. Compared with adjacent normal breast tissue, tumors showed roughly 2.4-fold greater T cell density and higher clonality.

There are 12 residues in the CDR3. The germline V and J ends were trimmed by 3 bases and 4 bases, with 6 bases remaining between them. Germline values: CDR1 MGHDK, CDR2 SYGVNS. Sequencing was carried out using blood. The clonotype originates from a person aged 55 to 75 with breast cancer. The rearrangement uses TRBV25-1 and TRBJ1-1; no reliable D call. The CDR3 sequence is CASSDPGTEAFF. Written as DNA, the CDR3 is TGTGCCAGCAGTGACCCTGGCACTGAAGCTTTCTTT.